This TCR beta chain derives from a study of PD-1 blockade in classical Hodgkin lymphoma (dated by TCRdb to 2018 to 2020). Describing the broader study: Nivolumab dosing was 3 mg/kg intravenously every 2 weeks, continuing until either disease progression or unacceptable toxicity. The study used CyTOF and TCR beta sequencing to define a peripheral blood immune signature of response to PD-1 blockade in classical Hodgkin lymphoma. What the study reported, not specific to this receptor: Newly diagnosed patients were reported to have lower baseline TCR diversity than healthy donors, and relapsed/refractory patients were reported to have lower baseline TCR diversity still. By C4D1, a significant rise was seen in CD4+ TCR diversity but not in CD8+ TCR diversity (p=0.0027 vs p=0.16), and the rise was most apparent among complete responders (p=0.02). Diversity was lower in patients who began nivolumab less than 1 year after ASCT, so these patients were left out of later analyses to avoid confounding by immune reconstitution. Trial patients achieving complete response had baseline diversity similar to newly diagnosed patients, whereas partial responders and progressors had significantly lower diversity. The study covered only a single clinical trial cohort, and the causes of the repertoire differences, possibly disease activity or prior therapy, were still not defined.

The Qiagen DNeasy kit was used to extract genomic DNA from unsorted PBMCs and from the negatively selected CD4+ and CD8+ fractions. TCR beta CDR3 regions were subjected to amplification by immunoSEQ multiplex PCR with primers that anneal to V and J segments. A synthetic immune receptor repertoire was used to minimize amplification bias, and any remaining bias was removed computationally after sequencing. Processing in the source paper ran as follows. Repertoire diversity was quantified as the Shannon entropy index using custom Python scripts. The unsorted, CD4+ and CD8+ repertoires were each analyzed separately, with the exception of combined analyses, where CD4+ and CD8+ sequences were merged in silico. Clonal expansion was defined as a frequency increase of at least 2-fold after treatment compared with C1D1, and clones undetected at baseline were assigned a pseudocount of 0.5. Clones with 0 or 1 copy at C1D1 were defined as singleton clones, while clones with 2 or more copies were defined as non-singleton clones. Clones expanded in unsorted samples were assigned a CD4+, CD8+ or unknown annotation through matching of protein sequences in sorted samples from the same patient. Wilcoxon tests on paired samples were used to test changes in diversity from C1D1 to C4D1. In TCRdb, the immuneACCESS table is reduced to in-frame sequences with V and J assigned. These tables do not hold every clone; where another copy was compared, an unresolved V gene accounts for under half, and the others remain unexplained. Clonal size and the V and J genes are those of that table, whereas D and trimming came from the DNA. Across this sample there are about 150,000 clones, with 78% seen only once. The ten largest account for about 9.3% of the sample.

Regarding this clone: The antigen it binds to is not known. Within one base of it there is no much larger clone, and no base qualities were kept.

Reading the label with the study, this specimen's time point is: cycle 2 day 1 (C2D1) of nivolumab. All trial patients had relapsed after autologous stem cell transplantation, with cohorts A, B and C differing in prior brentuximab vedotin exposure. The trial cohort was composed of roughly 60 patients with relapsed/refractory classical Hodgkin lymphoma, for whom complete response, partial response or progressive disease was recorded as best overall response. Trial patients were treated with single-agent nivolumab in the multi-cohort phase II CheckMate 205 trial. Best overall response was determined by an independent review committee according to the 2007 International Working Group response criteria. Trial PBMCs were collected immediately before nivolumab initiation (C1D1) and during therapy at cycle 2 day 1 and cycle 4 day 1. Peripheral blood was collected in 8 mL Vacutainer Cell Preparation Tubes, from which PBMCs were isolated by centrifugation and then cryopreserved.

The CDR3 spans 13 residues, from the cysteine through the phenylalanine. Solely the CDR3 DNA is kept, with 39 bases framed from the first base. CDR1 is given as LNHNV and CDR2 as YYDKDF, both from the germline V gene (reference sequence). The V and J ends are trimmed by 3 bases and 3 bases, leaving 5 bases between them. Recombination connected TRBV15 to TRBJ1-4, with no confident D gene call. The source was peripheral blood mononuclear cells (PBMCs), collected before the second cycle of nivolumab. The source is a human donor with classical Hodgkin lymphoma. The nucleotide sequence is given as TGTGCCACCAGCAGGTCAGCTAATGAAAAACTGTTTTTT. This translates into CATSRSANEKLFF.